The 16 T cell receptor beta chains listed next were all sequenced from one sample in a study of blood T cells in healthy people across ages. A second PCR, run for roughly 7 to 12 cycles, used a sample-barcoded 5' primer plus a J-beta primer mix. MiXCR, applied by TCRdb to the 5' RACE reads, yields one record per CDR3 protein. The sample carries about 1.5 million distinct CDR3 sequences, roughly two fifths recorded once. The specimen sequenced was blood. Receptor source: a woman aged 18-29 years in good health.

The chain employs TRBV5-1 and TRBJ2-4; either TRBD1 or TRBD2 may supply D (5 bases each). Looked up from germline, CDR1 is SGHRS and CDR2 is YFSETQ. The CDR3 is 15 residues long. Trimming pared 4 bases from V and 13 bases from J, leaving 24 bases between. The CDR3 region has the DNA TGCGCCAGCAGCATCCGGGACGCCGGCTCCCACGTGCAGTACTTC. It is translated as CASSIRDAGSHVQYF.

The chain combines TRBV20-1 with TRBJ2-7, with D possibly matching TRBD1 (5 bases). Germline CDR1 and CDR2: DFQATT and SNEGSKA (reference sequence). Trimming removed 0 bases from V and 3 bases from J, with 12 bases in between. The CDR3 length is 14 residues. In DNA, the CDR3 is TGCAGTGCTAGAGATGACCCAGACAGCTACGAGCAGTACTTC. It encodes CSARDDPDSYEQYF.

The DNA of the CDR3 is TGTGCCAGCAGCTCAAGACAGGTCTACGAGCAGTACTTC. The encoded protein is CASSSRQVYEQYF. The chain joins TRBV7-2 to TRBJ2-7; D perhaps matches TRBD1 (6 bases). The ends were cut back, 4 bases at V and 3 bases at J, with 10 bases in the middle. From germline, CDR1 is SGHTA and CDR2 FQGNSA. The length of the CDR3 is 13 residues.

This clonotype has at least ten counts. This chain connects TRBV29-1 to TRBJ1-1; possible D gene TRBD1, 6 bases. Germline-derived CDR1 and CDR2 are SQVTM and ANQGSEA. V lost 4 bases and J 1 base, leaving 7 bases between the germline ends. This CDR3 is 12 amino acids long. The CDR3: CSVGGGNTEAFF. As DNA, the CDR3 is TGCAGCGTTGGAGGGGGGAACACTGAAGCTTTCTTT.

The count of this clonotype is one. The chain combines TRBV4-3 with TRBJ2-5; tentative D call: TRBD1 (7 bases). The J call is in doubt because the DNA end fits TRBJ2-7 better. This CDR3 contains 18 residues. In germline, CDR1 is LGHNA, CDR2 YSLEER. The CDR3 sequence is CASSQESGVATGSREQYF. DNA for the CDR3: TGCGCCAGCAGCCAAGAATCGGGAGTCGCGACAGGGAGCCGCGAGCAGTACTTC.

The chain carries TRBV6-5 and TRBJ1-6; D possibly corresponds to TRBD1 (6 bases). Trimming pared 2 bases from V and 4 bases from J, leaving 9 bases between. CDR1 and CDR2 from the germline V gene are MNHEY and SVGAGI. This CDR3 contains 15 residues. The CDR3 sequence is CASSYGGQYNSPLHF. The CDR3, as DNA: TGTGCCAGCAGTTACGGGGGGCAGTATAATTCACCCCTCCACTTT.

This rearrangement joins TRBV3-1 to TRBJ2-7; 9 bases are shared with TRBD2. The J call may be wrong; the DNA end is better matched by TRBJ2-5. The CDR3 length is 14 residues. Per the germline V gene, CDR1 is LGHDT and CDR2 is YNNKEL (reference sequence). The DNA of the CDR3 is TGTGCCAGCAGCCTGCGGGAGGGTATAGAGACCCAGTACTTC. Translation: CASSLREGIETQYF.

This clonotype was observed a few times. The chain recombines TRBV12-3 or TRBV12-4 with TRBJ2-6; D is undetermined. The CDR3 length is 15 residues. Trimming took off 2 bases at V and 7 bases at J, with 12 bases between the two ends. CDR3 sequence reads: CASSLRVFLANVLTF. For the CDR3, the DNA is TGTGCCAGCAGTTTAAGGGTTTTCCTAGCCAACGTCCTGACTTTC.

This clonotype was counted once. The chain carries TRBV27 and TRBJ1-6; D gene ambiguous. The CDR3 extends over 14 amino acids. The germline V gene encodes CDR1 MNHEY and CDR2 SMNVEV (reference sequence). Trimming pared 5 bases from V and 5 bases from J, leaving 10 bases between. Here the CDR3 DNA reads TGTGCCAGCAGTGGCAGGTTAAATAATTCACCCCTCCACTTT. As protein: CASSGRLNNSPLHF.

This clonotype came up many times. The chain joins TRBV12-3 or TRBV12-4 to TRBJ1-2; no definite D call. V lost 2 bases, J lost 1 base, and 5 bases lay in between. The CDR3 length is 13 residues. This CDR3 is CASSLTLNYGYTF. The CDR3 coding sequence is TGTGCCAGCAGTTTAACGCTTAACTATGGCTACACCTTC.

This chain connects TRBV4-1 to TRBJ1-2; D unresolved. V lost 4 bases and J 3 bases, leaving 12 bases between the germline ends. The germline CDR1 and CDR2 sequences are MGHRA and YSYEKL. The CDR3 has 14 residues. In DNA form, the CDR3 reads TGCGCCAGCAGCCCCGGGAGGGTGTACTATGGCTACACCTTC. Its translation: CASSPGRVYYGYTF.

This clonotype was seen many times. V gene TRBV29-1 combines with J gene TRBJ2-1; no firm D call. The CDR3 loop spans 11 amino acids. The germline V gene encodes CDR1 SQVTM and CDR2 ANQGSEA. V was trimmed by 4 bases and J by 10 bases, leaving 11 bases between them. The CDR3 region is CSVGSLGEQFF. The CDR3 nucleotides are TGCAGCGTTGGCTCCCTGGGGGAGCAGTTCTTC.

The chain has TRBV6-1 and TRBJ2-1, with 9 bases aligning to TRBD2. Looked up from germline, CDR1 is MNHNS and CDR2 is SASEGT. The ends lost 2 bases at V and 6 bases at J; junction bases unmatched: 5. CDR3 size: 15 residues. In nucleotides, the CDR3 is TGTGCCAGCAGTGAATCGGCGGGGGGGCTCAATGAGCAGTTCTTC. This gives the protein CASSESAGGLNEQFF.

The genes are TRBV28 and TRBJ2-5; D remains unclear. The J call is doubtful: the DNA matches TRBJ2-7 better. The CDR3 has 10 amino acids. CDR1 is MDHEN and CDR2 is SYDVKM in the germline V gene. Written as DNA, the CDR3 is TGTGCCAGCAGTATCTCCGAGCAGTACTTC. Residues: CASSISEQYF.

At least ten counts were recorded for this clonotype. The gene calls are TRBV5-1 and TRBJ2-1, with no clear D. Per germline, CDR1 SGHRS and CDR2 YFSETQ. V lost 0 bases, J lost 8 bases, and 15 bases lay in between. The CDR3 covers 15 residues. The CDR3 DNA is TGCGCCAGCAGCTTGGTCTCCACGGCGTCCCATGAGCAGTTCTTC. The encoded protein is CASSLVSTASHEQFF.

The genes are TRBV27 and TRBJ2-3; TRBD1 matches 9 bases. Germline-derived CDR1 and CDR2 are MNHEY and SMNVEV (reference sequence). With V trimmed by 6 bases and J by 2 bases, 6 bases remained unmatched. This CDR3 is 15 amino acids long. CDR3 bases: TGTGCCAGCAGCTTCGGACAGGGGTTCACAGATACGCAGTATTTT. Residues: CASSFGQGFTDTQYF.